The clone carrying this T cell receptor (beta chain) was found a few times. This specimen comes from a study of identical twins. In germline, CDR1 is GTSNPN, CDR2 SVGIG (reference sequence). The trim removed 0 bases at V and 4 bases at J, leaving 3 bases unmatched. This CDR3 has 14 amino acids. TCRdb fed the 5' RACE reads into MiXCR, producing one record per CDR3 protein. The sample contains under 500,000 distinct CDR3 sequences, roughly an eighth of which appear only once. These sequences were also reported in another study, on yellow fever vaccine responses in identical twins.

The sample was CD4+ T cells sorted from blood. The rearrangement uses TRBV30 and TRBJ2-1, with 7 bases lining up with TRBD1. The TCR was taken from a young woman in good health. The CDR3 DNA reads TGTGCCTGGAGTGTAGGGACAGAGTACAATGAGCAGTTCTTC. Translating gives CAWSVGTEYNEQFF.